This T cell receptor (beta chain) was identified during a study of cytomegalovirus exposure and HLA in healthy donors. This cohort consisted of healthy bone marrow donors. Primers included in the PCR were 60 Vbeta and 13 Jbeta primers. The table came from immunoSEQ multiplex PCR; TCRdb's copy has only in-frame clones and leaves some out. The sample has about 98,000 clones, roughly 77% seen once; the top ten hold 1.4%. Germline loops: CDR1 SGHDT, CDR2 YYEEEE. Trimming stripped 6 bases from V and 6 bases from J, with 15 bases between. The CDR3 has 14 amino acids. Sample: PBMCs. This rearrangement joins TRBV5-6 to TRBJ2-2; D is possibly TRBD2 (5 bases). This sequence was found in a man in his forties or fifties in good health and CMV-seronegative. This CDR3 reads CASTLGVVPGELFF. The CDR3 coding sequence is TGTGCCAGCACGTTGGGAGTAGTCCCCGGGGAGCTGTTTTTT.